One sample yielded the 21 T cell receptor beta chains listed below, sequenced in a study of OX40 agonist ivuxolimab in advanced cancers. Library method: the immunoSEQ multiplex PCR assay. The source is immuneACCESS, and TCRdb retained only in-frame sequences with V and J called. Part of the clones is not carried over; for the studies checked, unresolved V genes explain less than half of this, and the remainder is unexplained. Counted in this sample were around 50,000 clones; around 94% of them appeared once. The ten largest clones represent 12% of the sample. Sequences were derived from CD4+ or CD8+ T cells sorted from blood, sampled in a trial of the OX40 agonist ivuxolimab. These receptor sequences come from an adult with an advanced solid tumor such as melanoma, head and neck, liver or kidney cancer.

The rearrangement uses TRBV11-2 and TRBJ2-1; TRBD2 aligns across 10 bases. CDR1 is SGHAT and CDR2 is FQNNGV in the germline V gene. The V segment lost 5 bases and the J segment 12 bases; nucleotides outside the gene matches: 10. CDR3 length: 14 residues. CDR3 nucleotide sequence: TGTGCCAGCAGCCTAGGACTAGCGGTCCCAATGCAGTTCTTC. Its protein is CASSLGLAVPMQFF. The full variable domain, its missing parts supplied by reference TRBV11-2 and TRBJ2-1, is EAGVAQSPRYKIIEKRQSVAFWCNPISGHATLYWYQQILGQGPKLLIQFQNNGVVDDSQLPKDRFSAERLKGVDSTLKIQPAKLEDSAVYLCASSLGLAVPMQFFGPGTRLTVL.

The chain employs TRBV5-1 and TRBJ2-7, with TRBD1 as a possible D gene (6 bases). CDR3 length equals 15 residues. Trimming shortened V by 2 bases and J by 3 bases, and 15 bases separated the two germline ends. CDR1 is SGHRS, CDR2 YFSETQ, per germline. The CDR3 sequence is CASSLTQGKGYEQYF. The CDR3 region has the DNA TGCGCCAGCAGCTTAACGCAGGGGAAGGGCTACGAGCAGTACTTC. The complete variable domain, with remaining parts taken from reference TRBV5-1 and TRBJ2-7, reads KAGVTQTPRYLIKTRGQQVTLSCSPISGHRSVSWYQQTPGQGLQFLFEYFSETQRNKGNFPGRFSGRQFSNSRSEMNVSTLELGDSALYLCASSLTQGKGYEQYFGPGTRLTVT.

The V and J genes are TRBV27 and TRBJ2-7; the match to TRBD1 covers 9 bases. The CDR3 length is 15 residues. V lost 5 bases, J lost 1 base, and 6 bases stayed unmatched. The germline gives CDR1 MNHEY, CDR2 SMNVEV (reference sequence). CDR3 sequence: CASSLEQGASYEQYF. In DNA form, the CDR3 reads TGTGCCAGCAGTCTCGAACAGGGGGCGTCCTACGAGCAGTACTTC.

This clone has only one observation. The rearrangement links TRBV19 to TRBJ1-3; D is unresolved. The CDR3 loop spans 13 amino acids. The germline V gene has CDR1 LNHDA and CDR2 SQIVND (reference sequence). V gave up 6 bases and J gave up 2 bases, with 8 bases separating them. Written as DNA, the CDR3 is TGTGCCAGTAGCCCGACGGCTGGAAACACCATATATTTT. This translates into CASSPTAGNTIYF.

The V and J genes are TRBV7-2 and TRBJ2-1, with a possible D match to TRBD1 (5 bases). Germline V gene sequence: CDR1 SGHTA, CDR2 FQGNSA. Trimming took off 5 bases at V and 3 bases at J, with 8 bases between the two ends. The CDR3 is made up of 13 amino acids. DNA for the CDR3: TGTGCCAGCAGCGCGGACAACTACAATGAGCAGTTCTTC. Translating it yields CASSADNYNEQFF.

This sequence joins TRBV27 and TRBJ2-2; D may be TRBD1 (5 bases). CDR3 length: 14 amino acids. V shed 4 bases and J shed 8 bases, with 14 bases lying between them. Germline lookup yields CDR1 MNHEY and CDR2 SMNVEV (reference sequence). The CDR3 nucleotides read TGTGCCAGCAGTTCACCGTCCCCAGGGGGGGAGCTGTTTTTT. Translated, it gives CASSSPSPGGELFF.

This clone was counted once. The J gene is TRBJ1-2, the V gene TRBV19; 7 bases match TRBD1. V lost 4 bases, J lost 2 bases, and 22 bases stayed unmatched. There are 20 residues in the CDR3. The germline gives CDR1 LNHDA, CDR2 SQIVND (reference sequence). The CDR3 spells CASSTQTPSRQGKYNYGYTF. The DNA for the CDR3 is TGTGCCAGTAGTACCCAAACCCCTTCACGACAGGGTAAATACAACTATGGCTACACCTTC.

This chain links TRBV9 with TRBJ2-7, with D perhaps being TRBD1 or TRBD2 (5 bases each). The CDR3 is made up of 14 amino acids. Trimming removed 0 bases from V and 1 base from J, with 8 bases in between. The germline V gene has CDR1 SGDLS and CDR2 YYNGEE. CDR3 in amino acids: CASSVEEGSYEQYF. The CDR3, as DNA: TGTGCCAGCAGCGTAGAAGAGGGGTCCTACGAGCAGTACTTC.

The count of this clone is one. This chain's CDR3 is CASSVEGLAVLNEQFF. The CDR3, as DNA: TGTGCCAGCAGCGTAGAGGGACTAGCGGTGCTAAATGAGCAGTTCTTC. The chain links TRBV9 to TRBJ2-1; 11 nucleotides match TRBD2. V gave up 0 bases and J gave up 7 bases; unmatched junction bases: 6. The germline gives CDR1 SGDLS, CDR2 YYNGEE. CDR3 size: 16 residues.

V and J are TRBV30 and TRBJ2-2; D might be TRBD1 (7 bases). This CDR3 has 13 amino acids. Trimming shortened V by 5 bases and J by 8 bases, and 15 bases separated the two germline ends. CDR1 is GTSNPN, CDR2 SVGIG, per germline (reference sequence). The CDR3 is CAWDPGGSGELFF. In DNA, the CDR3 is TGTGCCTGGGACCCAGGGGGGTCTGGGGAGCTGTTTTTT.

V gene TRBV10-3 combines with J gene TRBJ2-3, with 8 bases lining up with TRBD1. The CDR3 is 13 amino acids. Per the germline V gene, CDR1 is ENHRY and CDR2 is SYGVKD. V lost 11 bases and J lost 2; bases outside the gene matches: 6. The CDR3 DNA is TGTGCCGTCGGACAGGGTGACACAGATACGCAGTATTTT. Translation gives CAVGQGDTDTQYF.

The gene calls are TRBV5-4 and TRBJ2-1; no firm D call. This CDR3 region has 11 residues. V gave up 3 bases and J gave up 9 bases, with 7 bases separating them. Germline CDR1 and CDR2: SGHNT and YYREEE (reference sequence). CDR3 loop: CASSSLFEQFF. The CDR3 DNA sequence: TGTGCCAGCAGCTCTCTTTTTGAGCAGTTCTTC. Full variable domain (missing parts from reference TRBV5-4 and TRBJ2-1): ETGVTQSPTHLIKTRGQQVTLRCSSQSGHNTVSWYQQALGQGPQFIFQYYREEENGRGNFPPRFSGLQFPNYSSELNVNALELDDSALYLCASSSLFEQFFGPGTRLTVL.

With regard to this clone: The identical CDR3 is also encoded by other nucleotide sequences in the sample. The chain combines TRBV7-9 with TRBJ2-7; TRBD1 matches 7 bases. V was clipped by 4 bases and J by 2 bases; unmatched bases: 5. The CDR3 extends over 14 amino acids. The germline V gene has CDR1 SEHNR and CDR2 FQNEAQ (reference sequence). The CDR3 here is CASSSGQRPYEQYF. DNA for the CDR3: TGTGCCAGCAGCTCGGGACAGCGTCCCTACGAGCAGTACTTC.

Worth noting for this clone: Compared with germline, one end of the junction differs, possibly owing to a read error. The J gene is TRBJ2-5, the V gene TRBV7-7; D tentatively fits TRBD1 or TRBD2 (5 bases each). The CDR3 spans 13 residues. Germline values: CDR1 SSHAT, CDR2 FNYEAQ (reference sequence). The CDR3 loop is CASSSGHQETQYF. CDR3 in DNA: TGTGCTAGCAGCTCGGGACACCAAGAGACCCAGTACTTC.

The chain links TRBV5-8 to TRBJ2-1; 14 nucleotides match TRBD2. Trimming at V came to 4 bases and at J to 8 bases, leaving 11 bases not matched to a gene. Germline V gene lookup returns CDR1 SGHTS and CDR2 YDEGEE. The CDR3 is made up of 17 amino acids. CDR3 sequence: CASSTRLAGGPSYEQFF. The CDR3 nucleotides are TGTGCCAGCAGCACCCGACTAGCGGGAGGGCCGTCTTATGAGCAGTTCTTC. Looking up the rest from reference TRBV5-8 and TRBJ2-1 gives the full variable domain: EAGVTQSPTHLIKTRGQQATLRCSPISGHTSVYWYQQALGLGLQFLLWYDEGEERNRGNFPPRFSGRQFPNYSSELNVNALELEDSALYLCASSTRLAGGPSYEQFFGPGTRLTVL.

The CDR3 nucleotides read TGTGCCAGCAGCCACTCGAGAGGGGACGAGCAGTACTTC. This translates into CASSHSRGDEQYF. This chain connects TRBV7-9 to TRBJ2-5; D may be TRBD1 or TRBD2 (5 bases each). TRBJ2-7 explains the end of the DNA better; the J call may be wrong. CDR3 length equals 13 residues. Germline lookup yields CDR1 SEHNR and CDR2 FQNEAQ (reference sequence).

V is TRBV9 and J is TRBJ2-7; 9 bases are a match to TRBD1. The trim removed 0 bases at V and 3 bases at J, leaving 4 bases unmatched. The germline gives CDR1 SGDLS, CDR2 YYNGEE. This CDR3 is 15 amino acids long. CDR3: CASSVAQGQGYEQYF. As DNA, the CDR3 is TGTGCCAGCAGCGTAGCCCAGGGACAGGGCTACGAGCAGTACTTC.

The V call is TRBV28, the J call TRBJ2-7, with a weak D call TRBD1 (7 bases). V was shortened by 6 bases and J by 3 bases, with 18 bases between the two germline ends. The germline gives CDR1 MDHEN, CDR2 SYDVKM. The CDR3 runs to 15 residues. The chain's CDR3 is CASSRGDSQFYEQYF. For the CDR3, the DNA is TGTGCCAGCAGCCGCGGGGACAGCCAATTCTACGAGCAGTACTTC. Complete variable domain (other parts from reference TRBV28 and TRBJ2-7): DVKVTQSSRYLVKRTGEKVFLECVQDMDHENMFWYRQDPGLGLRLIYFSYDVKMKEKGDIPEGYSVSREKKERFSLILESASTNQTSMYLCASSRGDSQFYEQYFGPGTRLTVT.

This chain joins TRBV27 and TRBJ2-1; D unclear. The length of the CDR3 is 14 residues. From germline, CDR1 is MNHEY and CDR2 SMNVEV (reference sequence). The germline V and J ends were trimmed by 5 bases and 5 bases, with 13 bases remaining between them. CDR3 in DNA: TGTGCCAGCAGTACGTCAGGTTGGAACAATGAGCAGTTCTTC. Amino acid sequence: CASSTSGWNNEQFF.

A single count supports this clone. CDR3 protein: CASSTGTGGTYEQYF. The CDR3 DNA reads TGTGCCAGTAGTACCGGGACAGGGGGCACGTACGAGCAGTACTTC. This rearrangement joins TRBV19 to TRBJ2-7, with 12 nucleotides matching TRBD1. This CDR3 region has 15 residues. Trimming cost V 4 bases and J 4 bases; bases outside gene matches: 5. Germline CDR1 LNHDA, CDR2 SQIVND (reference sequence).

The V and J genes are TRBV4-1 and TRBJ2-7, with 10 bases matching TRBD1. Germline lookup yields CDR1 MGHRA and CDR2 YSYEKL. V lost 2 bases and J lost 5; bases outside the gene matches: 9. The CDR3 has 16 amino acids. The CDR3 sequence: CASSQKPGQGSHEQYF. CDR3 DNA: TGCGCCAGCAGCCAAAAGCCGGGACAGGGGTCTCACGAGCAGTACTTC.